The 20 T cell receptor beta chains reported below all come from one sample, sequenced in a study of blood T cell repertoires in COVID-19. Assay: immunoSEQ multiplex PCR; the TCRdb copy retains only in-frame clones and omits some. The sample has about 270,000 clones, roughly 90% seen once. The sample comprised PBMCs or T cells enriched from blood (not recorded which). The receptor set was obtained from a man in his forties who had been exposed to COVID-19.

The chain joins TRBV25-1 to TRBJ1-6; TRBD1 matches 8 bases. There are 16 residues in the CDR3. Looked up from germline, CDR1 is MGHDK and CDR2 is SYGVNS. V lost 3 bases and J lost 7; bases outside the gene matches: 8. CDR3 DNA sequence: TGTGCCAGCAGTGAGTTCGGTGGACAGGGAAATTCACCCCTCCACTTT. Its protein product is CASSEFGGQGNSPLHF.

This chain joins TRBV28 and TRBJ1-4; TRBD1 matches at 9 bases. There are 15 residues in the CDR3. The V segment lost 2 bases and the J segment 8 bases; nucleotides outside the gene matches: 6. CDR1 MDHEN and CDR2 SYDVKM come from the germline V gene. CDR3 coding DNA: TGTGCCAGCAGTTTAACCGGGACAGGGATCGAAAAACTGTTTTTT. As protein: CASSLTGTGIEKLFF.

The chain employs TRBV2 and TRBJ2-5, with unresolved D. Germline values: CDR1 SNHLY, CDR2 FYNNEI. This CDR3 is 13 amino acids long. The V gene lost 10 bases and the J gene lost 1 base, with 13 bases spanning the gap. In DNA, the CDR3 is TGTGCCACCTCTAAAGGAGTCCAAGAGACCCAGTACTTC. This codes for CATSKGVQETQYF.

This chain connects TRBV2 to TRBJ2-1; no reliable D call. The germline V and J ends were trimmed by 3 bases and 0 bases, with 12 bases remaining between them. Germline lookup yields CDR1 SNHLY and CDR2 FYNNEI. This CDR3 spans 16 amino acids. CDR3 protein: CASSDPARSSYNEQFF. The CDR3 DNA reads as TGTGCCAGCAGTGACCCTGCGCGGAGCTCCTACAATGAGCAGTTCTTC.

V gene TRBV5-1 combines with J gene TRBJ2-1; TRBD2 aligns across 12 bases. Unmatched junction bases numbered 6, after V lost 4 bases and J lost 4 bases. Germline V gene data show CDR1 as SGHRS and CDR2 as YFSETQ. This CDR3 is 16 amino acids long. Here the CDR3 DNA reads TGCGCCAGCAGCCCCCGGACTAGCGGGGCATACAATGAGCAGTTCTTC. The encoded protein is CASSPRTSGAYNEQFF.

CDR3 residues: CAISEGGQKNIQYF. In nucleotides, the CDR3 is TGTGCCATCAGTGAAGGGGGACAGAAAAACATTCAGTACTTC. V and J are TRBV10-3 and TRBJ2-4, with 7 bases fitting TRBD1. The CDR3 runs to 14 residues. The trim removed 3 bases at V and 4 bases at J, leaving 3 bases unmatched. CDR1 ENHRY and CDR2 SYGVKD come from the germline V gene.

V is TRBV14 and J is TRBJ1-6, with 7 bases that match TRBD1. Germline V CDR1 and CDR2: SGHDN, FVKESK. The CDR3 consists of 13 residues. V lost 2 bases and J lost 10; bases outside the gene matches: 2. CDR3 sequence: CASSQTGVSPLHF. In DNA form, the CDR3 reads TGTGCCAGCAGCCAAACAGGGGTCTCACCCCTCCACTTT.

CDR3 DNA sequence: TGTGCCAGCTCACCTACAGAGACCGGGGAGCTGTTTTTT. Amino acid sequence: CASSPTETGELFF. The chain carries TRBV18 and TRBJ2-2; the D is unclear. The germline V gene has CDR1 KGHSH and CDR2 LQKENI. This CDR3 comprises 13 residues. Between the trimmed V and J ends, which lost 3 bases and 5 bases, there was a span of 7 bases.

The chain is built from TRBV6-5 and TRBJ2-7; 9 bases line up with TRBD1. Looked up from germline, CDR1 is MNHEY and CDR2 is SVGAGI. After removal of 5 bases from V and 2 bases from J, the junction contained 4 bases not matched to a gene. The CDR3 is 14 amino acids. The CDR3 bases are TGTGCCAGCAGTCAGACAGGGGGGGCCTACGAGCAGTACTTC. Amino acid sequence: CASSQTGGAYEQYF.

J is TRBJ1-4 and V is TRBV5-1; D uncertain. The germline gives CDR1 SGHRS, CDR2 YFSETQ. V shed 4 bases and J shed 4 bases, with 14 bases lying between them. This CDR3 is built from 15 residues. CDR3 bases: TGCGCCAGCAGCACAAATTTGGCGGTTAATGAAAAACTGTTTTTT. This codes for CASSTNLAVNEKLFF.

J is TRBJ1-5 and V is TRBV5-6; D is perhaps TRBD1 (6 bases). CDR3 length: 16 residues. Germline loops: CDR1 SGHDT, CDR2 YYEEEE. Between the trimmed V and J ends, which lost 3 bases and 4 bases, there was a span of 17 bases. In DNA form, the CDR3 reads TGTGCCAGCAGCTCAACCCAACAGGGATATAATCAGCCCCAGCATTTT. This codes for CASSSTQQGYNQPQHF.

The J gene is TRBJ2-7, the V gene TRBV24-1, with TRBD1 matching 10 bases. This CDR3 comprises 15 residues. In germline, CDR1 is KGHDR, CDR2 SFDVKD. With V trimmed by 4 bases and J by 4 bases, 6 bases remained unmatched. The CDR3 protein is CATSDATGGAYEQYF. The CDR3 DNA follows: TGTGCCACCAGTGACGCGACAGGGGGCGCGTACGAGCAGTACTTC.

The rearrangement joins TRBV27 to TRBJ1-5, with D possibly matching TRBD1 (5 bases). V lost 5 bases to trimming and J lost 4 bases, with 9 bases between them. The CDR3 covers 13 residues. Germline V gene sequence: CDR1 MNHEY, CDR2 SMNVEV (reference sequence). The CDR3 DNA sequence: TGTGCCAGCAGTCCGACAGATAATCAGCCCCAGCATTTT. Its protein is CASSPTDNQPQHF.

The chain recombines TRBV9 with TRBJ1-2; 9 bases align to TRBD1. CDR3 length: 15 amino acids. V trimming: 4 bases; J trimming: 2 bases; junction bases outside the gene matches: 6. Per germline, CDR1 SGDLS and CDR2 YYNGEE. The CDR3 spells CASSLGQGGNYGYTF. The CDR3 DNA reads TGTGCCAGCAGCTTGGGACAGGGTGGGAACTATGGCTACACCTTC.

This chain joins TRBV18 and TRBJ1-2; tentatively, D is TRBD1 (5 bases). Trimming shortened V by 2 bases and J by 8 bases, and 21 bases separated the two germline ends. The CDR3 loop spans 16 amino acids. Looked up from germline, CDR1 is KGHSH and CDR2 is LQKENI. The CDR3 reads CASSPSMQGGLRGYTF. CDR3 in DNA: TGTGCCAGCTCACCATCTATGCAGGGTGGTTTACGGGGCTACACCTTC.

The chain is built from TRBV14 and TRBJ2-7, with TRBD2 matching over 14 bases. The germline gives CDR1 SGHDN, CDR2 FVKESK. There are 16 residues in the CDR3. The junction had 3 bases not matched to a gene; V was cut back by 0 bases and J by 5 bases. Here the CDR3 DNA reads TGTGCCAGCAGCCAAGATGGGGGACTAGCGGGAGACGAGCAGTACTTC. Its protein is CASSQDGGLAGDEQYF.

The chain links TRBV4-2 to TRBJ2-6, with 9 bases aligning to TRBD1. This CDR3 is built from 18 residues. Per the germline V gene, CDR1 is LGHNA and CDR2 is YNFKEQ. The junction had 7 bases not matched to a gene; V was cut back by 2 bases and J by 2 bases. The CDR3 region has the DNA TGTGCCAGCAGCCAAACCGGGACAGGGTTAACTGGGGCCAACGTCCTGACTTTC. Its protein product is CASSQTGTGLTGANVLTF.

This rearrangement joins TRBV6-2 or TRBV6-3 to TRBJ1-4; D gene uncertain. The germline V gene encodes CDR1 MNHEY and CDR2 SVGEGT. The CDR3 length is 14 residues. V gave up 0 bases and J gave up 9 bases, with 11 bases separating them. The CDR3 here is CASSYSTGVQKLFF. CDR3 bases: TGTGCCAGCAGTTACTCGACCGGGGTTCAAAAACTGTTTTTT.

A single count supports this clone. The chain joins TRBV18 to TRBJ2-1; D is uncertain. Germline loops: CDR1 KGHSH, CDR2 LQKENI. This CDR3 contains 15 residues. The V end was cut by 2 bases, the J end by 4 bases, with 12 bases between. CDR3 nucleotides: TGTGCCAGCTCACCATTCATTCAAATTTACAATGAGCAGTTCTTC. It is translated as CASSPFIQIYNEQFF.

The chain uses TRBV19 and TRBJ1-5, with 10 bases lining up with TRBD1. CDR3 length: 14 residues. CDR1 and CDR2 from the germline V gene are LNHDA and SQIVND (reference sequence). V was pared by 5 bases and J by 7 bases, with 5 bases of the junction left unmatched. This CDR3 is CASSGDRGTQPQHF. The CDR3 DNA follows: TGTGCCAGTAGTGGGGACAGGGGTACGCAGCCCCAGCATTTT.